The 27 T cell receptor beta chains reported below all come from one sample, sequenced in a study of identical twins listed by TCRdb under 2016. Libraries came from 5' RACE. The instrument given in TCRdb is Illumina HiSeq 2000. TCRdb itself trimmed the public reads at Q25 with fastp, ran MiXCR and retained productive beta chains. Identical CDR3 protein sequences are pooled into one entry, listed with their most common genes and DNA. This sample holds around 240,000 distinct CDR3 sequences; about 10% were observed only once. The top ten clonotypes cover roughly 10% of the sample. The source material was memory T cells sorted from blood. The cell subset or site tag for this specimen amounts to: CD45RO+ enriched T cells. These receptors all stem from a man aged 45-65 years in good health.

This clonotype was counted only a few times. The chain is built from TRBV12-3 or TRBV12-4 and TRBJ2-7, with 7 bases that match TRBD2. CDR3 length equals 14 residues. The junction had 6 bases not matched to a gene; V was cut back by 6 bases and J by 1 base. Here the CDR3 reads CASSIREGSYEQYF. In DNA, the CDR3 is TGTGCCAGCAGCATAAGGGAGGGATCCTACGAGCAGTACTTC.

This clonotype has just one count. The rearrangement joins TRBV18 to TRBJ1-2, with D perhaps matching TRBD1 (6 bases). CDR1 is KGHSH, CDR2 LQKENI, per germline. Trimming pared 2 bases from V and 6 bases from J, leaving 16 bases between. The CDR3 spans 15 residues. CDR3 DNA sequence: TGTGCCAGCTCACCAGTGTTGGCAGGGGATCATGGCTACACCTTC. This codes for CASSPVLAGDHGYTF.

V gene TRBV15 combines with J gene TRBJ2-7; 9 positions agree with TRBD1. CDR3 length: 15 residues. Per the germline V gene, CDR1 is LNHNV and CDR2 is YYDKDF (reference sequence). The V gene end was trimmed by 2 bases and the J gene end by 6 bases; junction bases not matched to a gene: 8. This CDR3 is CATSRRGDRAGEQYF. CDR3 bases: TGTGCCACCAGCAGACGAGGGGACAGGGCAGGCGAGCAGTACTTC.

V and J are TRBV6-2 or TRBV6-3 and TRBJ2-1, with 9 nucleotides matching TRBD2. The V and J ends lost 10 bases and 7 bases, in that order; junction bases with no gene match: 14. This CDR3 is built from 15 residues. The V gene's germline CDR1 is MNHEY and CDR2 SVGEGT. CDR3 DNA: TGTGCCATCAATCCCGGAGCGGGGGGTAGAAATGAGCAGTTCTTC. Encoded protein: CAINPGAGGRNEQFF.

V is TRBV6-2 or TRBV6-3 and J is TRBJ1-2, with 7 positions matching TRBD1. Trimming at V came to 4 bases and at J to 8 bases, leaving 7 bases not matched to a gene. This CDR3 is built from 13 residues. From germline, CDR1 is MNHEY and CDR2 SVGEGT. CDR3 nucleotides: TGTGCCAGCAGTTCCTACAGGGGCCCGGGCTACACCTTC. Translating gives CASSSYRGPGYTF.

This clonotype was recorded many times. The chain joins TRBV6-1 to TRBJ1-6, with 8 positions matching TRBD1. CDR3 length: 17 amino acids. CDR1 is MNHNS, CDR2 SASEGT, per germline. With V trimmed by 3 bases and J by 7 bases, 11 bases remained unmatched. The CDR3 reads CASSDRDRRHWNSPLHF. As DNA, the CDR3 is TGTGCCAGCAGTGATAGGGACAGGCGTCATTGGAATTCACCCCTCCACTTT.

This clonotype was counted ten times or more. The chain has TRBV29-1 and TRBJ2-3; D gene ambiguous. CDR3 size: 12 residues. The germline CDR1 and CDR2 sequences are SQVTM and ANQGSEA. Trimming took off 0 bases at V and 2 bases at J, with 3 bases between the two ends. For the CDR3, the DNA is TGCAGCGTTGAAGAATCCACAGATACGCAGTATTTT. It yields the protein CSVEESTDTQYF.

This chain connects TRBV11-3 to TRBJ2-1; unclear D gene. This CDR3 has 13 amino acids. Germline lookup yields CDR1 SGHNT and CDR2 YENEEA. The V and J ends lost 2 bases and 8 bases respectively, with 10 bases between them. CDR3 DNA sequence: TGTGCCAGCAGCTTAACTACCCACTATGAGCAGTTCTTC. Amino acids: CASSLTTHYEQFF.

A word on this clonotype: It is likely a read error, because the conserved phenylalanine at the end of the CDR3 is missing. The limits of the CDR3 on the DNA are not certain, so only TCRdb's listed CDR3 is given. The chain joins TRBV12-3 or TRBV12-4 to TRBJ1-3. 12 amino acids form the CDR3, both terminal residues included. The CDR3 sequence: CASRSSGNTIDL.

The genes are TRBV20-1 and TRBJ2-1; unclear D gene. With 3 bases removed from V and 3 bases from J, the gap between germline ends came to 18 bases. Germline CDR1 and CDR2: DFQATT and SNEGSKA (reference sequence). The CDR3 totals 16 residues. CDR3 region: CSARALGGNVYNEQFF. The CDR3 bases are TGCAGTGCTAGGGCCCTAGGTGGGAATGTCTACAATGAGCAGTTCTTC.

This clonotype was counted between two and nine times. The chain employs TRBV28 and TRBJ2-7; D gene unclear. This CDR3 region has 14 residues. Trimming left V 1 base short and J 0 bases short, with 7 bases between. Germline assignment: CDR1 MDHEN and CDR2 SYDVKM. The CDR3 protein is CASSLSPSSYEQYF. The CDR3 DNA reads TGTGCCAGCAGTTTATCTCCTAGCTCCTACGAGCAGTACTTC.

This clonotype was found many times. The chain joins TRBV6-5 to TRBJ1-3; D is unclear. This CDR3 has 13 amino acids. Germline V gene sequence: CDR1 MNHEY, CDR2 SVGAGI. V lost 8 bases, J lost 0 bases, and 8 bases lay in between. The CDR3 spells CASGIYSGNTIYF. The DNA for the CDR3 is TGTGCCAGCGGGATCTACTCTGGAAACACCATATATTTT.

Many counts were recorded for this clonotype. The rearrangement uses TRBV20-1 and TRBJ1-4; TRBD1 aligns across 7 bases. Germline CDR1 is DFQATT and CDR2 is SNEGSKA (reference sequence). CDR3 length equals 17 residues. The V segment lost 4 bases and the J segment 0 bases; nucleotides outside the gene matches: 11. CDR3: CSANLRDSYATNEKLFF. The CDR3 DNA reads TGCAGTGCTAACCTCCGGGACAGTTATGCAACTAATGAAAAACTGTTTTTT.

On this clonotype: A much larger clone differs from this one at a single base, so this may be a read error. The chain uses TRBV9 and TRBJ2-2; maybe TRBD2 (6 bases). CDR1 is SGDLS and CDR2 is YYNGEE in the germline V gene. Trimming pared 3 bases from V and 4 bases from J, leaving 16 bases between. The CDR3 is 16 amino acids. Written as DNA, the CDR3 is TGTGCCAGCAGCGCGGGAGACTGGGGCCGCACCGGGGAGCTGTTTTTT. Amino acids: CASSAGDWGRTGELFF.

The rearrangement joins TRBV7-7 to TRBJ2-3; D may be TRBD2 (5 bases). Germline assignment: CDR1 SSHAT and CDR2 FNYEAQ (reference sequence). Trimming took off 5 bases at V and 0 bases at J, with 9 bases between the two ends. CDR3 length: 14 residues. This chain's CDR3 is CASSAGLSTDTQYF. In DNA, the CDR3 is TGTGCCAGCAGCGCAGGACTGAGCACAGATACGCAGTATTTT.

This clonotype appeared a few times. The chain employs TRBV28 and TRBJ2-7; the match to TRBD1 covers 7 bases. V gave up 5 bases and J gave up 0 bases; unmatched junction bases: 10. Germline V gene sequence: CDR1 MDHEN, CDR2 SYDVKM. The CDR3 is made up of 16 amino acids. The CDR3 region is CASSPNRGPSSYEQYF. DNA for the CDR3: TGTGCCAGCAGTCCCAACAGGGGACCCAGCTCCTACGAGCAGTACTTC. Full variable domain (outside the CDR3, taken from reference TRBV28 and TRBJ2-7): DVKVTQSSRYLVKRTGEKVFLECVQDMDHENMFWYRQDPGLGLRLIYFSYDVKMKEKGDIPEGYSVSREKKERFSLILESASTNQTSMYLCASSPNRGPSSYEQYFGPGTRLTVT.

In this sample, this clonotype turned up many times. This rearrangement joins TRBV6-2 or TRBV6-3 to TRBJ1-5; no clear D gene. V lost 3 bases and J lost 0, with 9 bases in between. Per the germline V gene, CDR1 is MNHEY and CDR2 is SVGEGT. This CDR3 comprises 15 residues. The CDR3 spells CASSYFAYSNQPQHF. The CDR3 nucleotides read TGTGCCAGCAGTTATTTCGCGTATAGCAATCAGCCCCAGCATTTT.

This clonotype has more than one count but fewer than ten. The chain employs TRBV30 and TRBJ1-2; D uncertain. The germline V gene encodes CDR1 GTSNPN and CDR2 SVGIG (reference sequence). CDR3 size: 12 residues. V was pared by 2 bases and J by 2 bases, with 6 bases between. The CDR3: CAWSLSNYGYTF. CDR3 nucleotides: TGTGCCTGGAGTTTGTCCAACTATGGCTACACCTTC.

This clonotype was recorded a few times. The CDR3, as DNA: TGTGCCAGCAGTTTCTGGGAGGCCGGCTACACCTTC. Translating it yields CASSFWEAGYTF. This chain links TRBV28 with TRBJ1-2; D ambiguous. CDR1 and CDR2 from the germline V gene are MDHEN and SYDVKM. This CDR3 is 12 amino acids long. V lost 3 bases to trimming and J lost 8 bases, with 10 bases between them.

The chain is built from TRBV5-1 and TRBJ2-1; 8 positions match TRBD2. The ends lost 4 bases at V and 0 bases at J; junction bases unmatched: 3. Per germline, CDR1 SGHRS and CDR2 YFSETQ. The CDR3 covers 15 residues. Written as DNA, the CDR3 is TGCGCCAGCAGCAAGAGCGGGGGCTCCTACAATGAGCAGTTCTTC. Its translation: CASSKSGGSYNEQFF.

Only a few counts were recorded for this clonotype. The V call is TRBV5-8, the J call TRBJ2-1; no reliable D call. Trimming left V 2 bases short and J 10 bases short, with 7 bases between. Per the germline V gene, CDR1 is SGHTS and CDR2 is YDEGEE. The CDR3 runs to 11 residues. CDR3 bases: TGTGCCAGCAGCTTTCGCGTCGAGCAGTTCTTC. Translated: CASSFRVEQFF.

This clonotype was recorded many times. The V and J genes are TRBV5-1 and TRBJ2-5; D is ambiguous. V was shortened by 4 bases and J by 3 bases, with 16 bases between the two germline ends. This CDR3 region has 15 residues. The germline CDR1 and CDR2 sequences are SGHRS and YFSETQ. CDR3 nucleotides: TGCGCCAGCAGCGGAGCCCCGGGCCAAGAAGAGACCCAGTACTTC. As protein: CASSGAPGQEETQYF. The full variable domain, its missing parts supplied by reference TRBV5-1 and TRBJ2-5, is KAGVTQTPRYLIKTRGQQVTLSCSPISGHRSVSWYQQTPGQGLQFLFEYFSETQRNKGNFPGRFSGRQFSNSRSEMNVSTLELGDSALYLCASSGAPGQEETQYFGPGTRLLVL.

The CDR3 loop reads CASSYSTRRREETQYF. CDR3 nucleotides: TGTGCCAGCAGTTACTCGACCAGACGACGGGAAGAGACCCAGTACTTC. V and J are TRBV6-2 or TRBV6-3 and TRBJ2-5; D is ambiguous. Germline V CDR1 and CDR2: MNHEY, SVGEGT. The V end was cut by 0 bases, the J end by 3 bases, with 14 bases between. The CDR3 extends over 16 amino acids.

Ten or more counts support this clonotype. The genes are TRBV6-1 and TRBJ2-1, with TRBD1 matching 8 bases. This CDR3 spans 14 amino acids. J lost 3 bases, V lost 10 bases, and 8 bases had no gene match. Germline V gives CDR1 MNHNS, CDR2 SASEGT. The CDR3 spells CATKPGQDYNEQFF. The CDR3 DNA follows: TGTGCCACGAAACCGGGACAGGACTACAATGAGCAGTTCTTC.

J is TRBJ2-1 and V is TRBV30; no reliable D call. V was cut by 0 bases and J by 0 bases, with 6 bases left in between. This CDR3 has 14 residues. Germline V CDR1 and CDR2: GTSNPN, SVGIG (reference sequence). The CDR3: CAWSVAGSYNEQFF. CDR3 in DNA: TGTGCCTGGAGTGTGGCAGGCTCCTACAATGAGCAGTTCTTC.

In its sample, this clonotype was seen many times. The chain links TRBV7-9 to TRBJ1-3; TRBD1 is a possible D gene (5 bases). V dropped 7 bases and J dropped 2 bases, with 12 bases sitting between them. CDR3 length equals 14 residues. The germline CDR1 and CDR2 sequences are SEHNR and FQNEAQ (reference sequence). The CDR3 DNA follows: TGTGCCAGCATTCGAGTGGGGGCTGGAAACACCATATATTTT. This gives the protein CASIRVGAGNTIYF.

Notes on this clonotype: A read error is possible here, since a much larger clone lies one base away. V gene TRBV5-6 combines with J gene TRBJ2-2, with a weak D call TRBD1 (6 bases). From germline, CDR1 is SGHDT and CDR2 YYEEEE. The CDR3 covers 15 residues. The V gene lost 2 bases and the J gene lost 6 bases, with 14 bases spanning the gap. The CDR3 spells CASSFGGSRSGELFF. In DNA, the CDR3 is TGTGCCAGCAGCTTTGGGGGCTCCCGCTCCGGGGAGCTGTTTTTT.